The sequence of this TCR beta chain was determined in a study of T cells in Graves' hyperthyroidism and ophthalmopathy (dated by TCRdb to about 2019). Study-wide context: Peripheral blood samples were taken at initial diagnosis, before any treatment was given. To identify TCR V-J signatures that set the groups apart, the researchers used a discovery cohort of 90 to 100 patients, made up of approximately 43 with Graves' ophthalmopathy and some 60 with stable Graves' hyperthyroidism. Following sampling, methimazole starting at 30 mg daily was given to hyperthyroidism patients, and high-dose intravenous methylprednisolone was given to ophthalmopathy patients. For training and testing, the 80 to 100 patients in the discovery cohort were randomly divided in a 7:3 ratio. The paper describes TCR Vbeta CDR3 sequencing of 140 or so peripheral blood samples, made up of 43 ophthalmopathy patients, 70 to 75 hyperthyroidism patients and 17 progressor patients. Prospective prediction of ophthalmopathy was tested in an independent validation cohort of some 19 hyperthyroidism patients and around 16 patients who later progressed to ophthalmopathy. Thyroid tissue and blood T-cell repertoires from several Graves' hyperthyroidism patients were also compared in the study.

A patient counted as having stable Graves' hyperthyroidism if no progression to ophthalmopathy occurred over 18 months of follow-up. Hyperthyroidism patients were newly diagnosed, with disease duration under 2 months, and aged 18 to 65 years. Patients with uncontrolled infections, other autoimmune diseases, pregnancy or lactation were excluded. Diagnoses were based on clinical symptoms, serum thyroxine and TRAb, thyroid ultrasound and orbital computed tomography. Ficoll-Paque density gradient centrifugation was used to isolate PBMCs from about 10 ml of fresh peripheral blood. Total RNA was extracted with Trizol reagent, and quality was checked on an Agilent 2100 Bioanalyzer. The TCR beta CDR3 regions were amplified from RNA transcripts. A first-round RT-PCR of the TCR CDR3 used the HTBI primer set with the Qiagen OneStep RT-PCR kit. A second multiplex PCR round built the libraries, followed by size selection and purification. The libraries were sequenced on an Illumina HiSeq2000 using paired-end 100 bp reads. The published analysis was carried out like this. Raw data were processed with SOAPnuke, discarding reads with adapters, uncalled bases, mean Phred below 15, or no exact constant-primer or identifier match. High-quality paired reads were merged with COPE v1.2.5, and unique nucleotide sequences were defined as clonotypes. MiTCR v1.1 was used to align clonotypes to the IMGT TRBV, TRBD and TRBJ reference segments. The analysis included only V-J combinations with a frequency above 0.0001, which together covered roughly 99% of the repertoires. A TCS score was defined as the ratio between F50 (clonal expansion) and ExV (chaos), using BLOSUM62-based TCRdist between CDR3 peptides within each V-J. Welch's t-statistics and random forest reduced fewer than 600 V-J features to 13, which were used in a naive Bayes classifier (R e1071). TCRdb trimmed the raw reads at Q25, called clones with MiXCR and kept productive beta chains. Each record represents a unique CDR3 protein, reported with the most common genes and DNA among its rows. TCRdb, not the original authors, processed these V and J calls. This sample has hundreds of thousands of distinct CDR3 sequences in its table, and 12% to 15% of those were observed once. Of the sample, 10% is held by the ten largest clones.

Measured from the cysteine to the phenylalanine, the CDR3 is 14 residues long. Only the CDR3 portion is preserved as DNA: 42 bases, with reading frame beginning at the first base. V trim: 4 bases; J trim: 5 bases; unmatched bases: 6. The germline V gene supplies CDR1 KGHDR and CDR2 SFDVKD. This clonotype was seen many times. This clone's antigen is unknown. One base away there is no much larger clone; base qualities are not given. General findings and caveats noted by the study authors: During validation, the model predicted progression to ophthalmopathy a median of approximately 6.5 months ahead of onset, with around 70% sensitivity and 72.22% specificity. A 13 V-J signature model separated ophthalmopathy from stable hyperthyroidism, with around 91% sensitivity and roughly 84% specificity in cross-validation and 80%/75% in testing. Sample size was not statistically predetermined, and investigators were not blinded to group allocation. Most expanded thyroid clonotypes (frequency above 0.001) were also detected in blood, a finding suggesting that blood repertoires may reflect thyroid immune responses.

The sample comprised blood. The V and J segments used are TRBV24-1 and TRBJ2-7, with 8 middle bases fitting TRBD2. The clonotype comes from a woman aged 18-30 years with Graves' hyperthyroidism. The CDR3 has the sequence CATSDQGLADEQYF. The DNA sequence is as follows: TGTGCCACCAGTGACCAAGGACTAGCAGACGAGCAGTACTTC.